This entry describes one TCR beta chain. Its antigen is undetermined. This sample stems from a study of blood T cells in healthy people across ages. Study-level findings and limits: Per million T cells, TCR beta diversity dropped roughly linearly as age increased. A greater number of naive CD4+ cells and higher diversity distinguished long-lived donors from aged donors. There was no known CMV status for donors, so expanded clonotype changes were possibly confounded.

There are 16 residues in the CDR3. Looked up from germline, CDR1 is MNHEY and CDR2 is SVGEGT. J was trimmed by 6 bases and V by 2 bases; bases with no gene match: 9. Using a J-beta primer mix together with a sample-barcoded 5' primer, a second PCR was run for about 7 to 12 cycles. TCRdb re-analysed the 5' RACE reads in MiXCR, keeping a single row per CDR3 protein. This sample has around 2 million distinct CDR3 sequences; around 40% occur once, and the top ten carry more than 20%. This receptor was taken from a human donor in good health. The material sequenced was blood. This chain joins TRBV6-2 or TRBV6-3 and TRBJ2-1; TRBD2 agrees at 8 bases. CDR3 residues: CASSYGSGGQFNEQFF. Written as DNA, the CDR3 is TGTGCCAGCAGTTACGGATCGGGGGGGCAATTCAATGAGCAGTTCTTC.